One sample yielded the 8 T cell receptor beta chains listed below, sequenced in a study of cytomegalovirus exposure and HLA in healthy donors. The table came from immunoSEQ multiplex PCR; TCRdb's copy has only in-frame clones and leaves some out. This table holds 120,000 or so clones, roughly nine tenths found once. Sequencing was done on a sample of PBMCs. The receptors were gathered from a man younger than 35 in good health and CMV-seropositive.

The chain links TRBV5-1 to TRBJ2-5, with D tentatively TRBD2 (7 bases). This CDR3 is 16 amino acids long. The V end lost 6 bases, the J end lost 5 bases, and 23 bases lay between the germline ends. CDR1 is SGHRS, CDR2 YFSETQ, per germline. CDR3 nucleotides: TGCGCCAGCAACCCCCGTGGTGCCGGGGGGCCGGAGACCCAGTACTTC. It yields the protein CASNPRGAGGPETQYF.

V and J are TRBV15 and TRBJ1-1; TRBD1 aligns across 9 bases. V shed 1 base and J 6 bases; nucleotides not matched to a gene: 6. Germline V gene lookup returns CDR1 LNHNV and CDR2 YYDKDF (reference sequence). The CDR3 is 15 residues long. CDR3 in DNA: TGTGCCACCAGCAGAGGGGGGACAGGGATATCTGAAGCTTTCTTT. It yields the protein CATSRGGTGISEAFF.

The rearrangement joins TRBV10-3 to TRBJ1-5; tentative D call: TRBD1 (5 bases). Germline assignment: CDR1 ENHRY and CDR2 SYGVKD. The CDR3 totals 13 residues. V was cut by 6 bases and J by 4 bases, with 10 bases left in between. The CDR3 spells CAISGGGNQPQHF. The CDR3, as DNA: TGTGCCATCAGCGGGGGGGGGAATCAGCCCCAGCATTTT.

This clone appeared once. The chain uses TRBV5-1 and TRBJ2-2; D remains ambiguous. V was cut by 3 bases and J by 3 bases, with 12 bases left in between. This CDR3 is 15 amino acids long. Per the germline V gene, CDR1 is SGHRS and CDR2 is YFSETQ. CDR3 sequence (DNA): TGCGCCAGCAGCTACACGCTCGGAGACACCGGGGAGCTGTTTTTT. Encoded protein: CASSYTLGDTGELFF. Complete variable domain (other parts from reference TRBV5-1 and TRBJ2-2): KAGVTQTPRYLIKTRGQQVTLSCSPISGHRSVSWYQQTPGQGLQFLFEYFSETQRNKGNFPGRFSGRQFSNSRSEMNVSTLELGDSALYLCASSYTLGDTGELFFGEGSRLTVL.

The chain recombines TRBV4-2 with TRBJ2-2; tentatively, D is TRBD2 (7 bases). Germline V gene sequence: CDR1 LGHNA, CDR2 YNFKEQ. The V end was cut by 1 base, the J end by 5 bases, with 11 bases between. The CDR3 has 15 amino acids. The CDR3 sequence is CASSQGEGGTGELFF. CDR3 coding DNA: TGTGCCAGCAGCCAAGGCGAGGGGGGGACCGGGGAGCTGTTTTTT.

This chain links TRBV27 with TRBJ2-7; 7 bases align to TRBD1. Per germline, CDR1 MNHEY and CDR2 SMNVEV (reference sequence). The CDR3 covers 15 residues. The trim removed 8 bases at V and 3 bases at J, leaving 13 bases unmatched. The DNA for the CDR3 is TGTGCCAGCCATCCAAGCCAGGGGGTGGTCTACGAGCAGTACTTC. Its protein is CASHPSQGVVYEQYF.

The rearrangement joins TRBV5-1 to TRBJ1-1; D not certain. The germline gives CDR1 SGHRS, CDR2 YFSETQ. Trimming removed 2 bases from V and 6 bases from J, with 14 bases in between. CDR3 length equals 14 residues. CDR3 in amino acids: CASSFILGGAEAFF. The CDR3, as DNA: TGCGCCAGCAGCTTTATTTTAGGTGGAGCTGAAGCTTTCTTT.

V and J are TRBV4-2 and TRBJ1-3; no clear D. The V and J ends lost 6 bases and 0 bases respectively, with 9 bases between them. The CDR3 length is 14 residues. Germline V lookup: CDR1 LGHNA, CDR2 YNFKEQ. CDR3 DNA sequence: TGTGCCAGCAGGAGCGCCCGCTCTGGAAACACCATATATTTT. Its protein product is CASRSARSGNTIYF.